Shown below are 6 T cell receptor beta chains from a single sample sequenced in a study of cytomegalovirus exposure and HLA in healthy donors. The primer mix had 60 Vbeta and 13 Jbeta primers. TCRdb's table, derived via immunoSEQ multiplex PCR, lists solely in-frame clones and lacks some. The sample has about 130,000 clones, 75% to 85% seen once. Sequencing was done on a sample of PBMCs. These receptors were taken from a man in his forties in good health and CMV-seronegative.

The chain recombines TRBV15 with TRBJ1-4; D ambiguous. From germline, CDR1 is LNHNV and CDR2 YYDKDF (reference sequence). The V and J ends lost 1 base and 2 bases respectively, with 8 bases between them. The CDR3 has 15 residues. CDR3 DNA: TGTGCCACCAGCAGAGTGGGGAGGACTAATGAAAAACTGTTTTTT. Residues: CATSRVGRTNEKLFF.

The V and J genes are TRBV13 and TRBJ1-2; TRBD1 aligns across 8 bases. Germline V gene lookup returns CDR1 PRHDT and CDR2 FYEKMQ (reference sequence). After removal of 6 bases from V and 2 bases from J, the junction contained 11 bases not matched to a gene. CDR3 size: 16 residues. The CDR3 protein is CASRTALQGANYGYTF. The DNA for the CDR3 is TGTGCCAGCAGAACCGCACTCCAGGGGGCAAACTATGGCTACACCTTC.

This clone was seen only once. The chain links TRBV5-1 to TRBJ2-5, with 9 positions matching TRBD2. The CDR3 is 14 amino acids. Trimming at V came to 6 bases and at J to 5 bases, leaving 8 bases not matched to a gene. The germline V gene encodes CDR1 SGHRS and CDR2 YFSETQ. The CDR3 nucleotides read TGCGCCAGCAAGGGGCGGGAGGGCCAGGAGACCCAGTACTTC. It encodes CASKGREGQETQYF.

This chain joins TRBV4-1 and TRBJ2-1; weak D call: TRBD2 (6 bases). CDR1 MGHRA and CDR2 YSYEKL come from the germline V gene. The CDR3 sequence is 15 residues long. The V and J ends lost 1 base and 3 bases respectively, with 10 bases between them. The CDR3 reads CASSQAWGDYNEQFF. Here the CDR3 DNA reads TGCGCCAGCAGCCAAGCGTGGGGGGACTACAATGAGCAGTTCTTC.

The chain joins TRBV30 to TRBJ1-2; 7 bases agree with TRBD1. This CDR3 spans 16 amino acids. V trimming: 0 bases; J trimming: 5 bases; junction bases outside the gene matches: 12. From germline, CDR1 is GTSNPN and CDR2 SVGIG (reference sequence). The CDR3 nucleotides are TGTGCCTGGAGTGTAGTGGACAGGCCGCACCATTATGGCTACACCTTC. This sequence encodes CAWSVVDRPHHYGYTF.

The V and J genes are TRBV30 and TRBJ2-3; D gene uncertain. The germline V gene encodes CDR1 GTSNPN and CDR2 SVGIG (reference sequence). The germline V and J ends were trimmed by 2 bases and 2 bases, with 11 bases remaining between them. The CDR3 is made up of 14 amino acids. CDR3 DNA: TGTGCCTGGAGTAGCCAACTACTCACAGATACGCAGTATTTT. Translated, it gives CAWSSQLLTDTQYF.